This TCR beta chain comes out of a study of cytomegalovirus exposure and HLA in healthy donors. Remarks on this clone: Its target is not known.

The CDR3 loop spans 14 amino acids. With V trimmed by 2 bases and J by 2 bases, 5 bases remained unmatched. Germline V gives CDR1 GTSNPN, CDR2 SVGIG (reference sequence). Primers: 60 Vbeta forward and 13 Jbeta reverse. Sequencing was performed with immunoSEQ multiplex PCR; in TCRdb, only in-frame clones are kept and a portion is missing. Of roughly 100,000 clones in the sample, under 85% were seen once. The study's findings and limits: In a later analysis, at a false discovery rate of 0.05, roughly 17,000 TCR beta sequences matched HLA alleles. High sensitivity and specificity were reportedly achieved when the classifier diagnosed cytomegalovirus status.

The rearrangement uses TRBV30 and TRBJ2-7, with TRBD1 matching over 8 bases. Sequenced: PBMCs. This TCR was recovered from a female donor in good health and CMV-seropositive. Here the CDR3 DNA reads TGTGCCTGGAGTCCGGGACAGGCAACCTACGAGCAGTACTTC. Amino acids: CAWSPGQATYEQYF.